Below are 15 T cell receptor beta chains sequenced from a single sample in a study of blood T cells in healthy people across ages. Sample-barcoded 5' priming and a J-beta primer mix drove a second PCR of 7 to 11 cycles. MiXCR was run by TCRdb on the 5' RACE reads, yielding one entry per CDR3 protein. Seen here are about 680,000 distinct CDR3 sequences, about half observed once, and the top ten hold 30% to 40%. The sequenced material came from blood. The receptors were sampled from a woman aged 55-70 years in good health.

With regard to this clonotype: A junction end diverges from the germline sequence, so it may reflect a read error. The CDR3 DNA reads TGCAGGGCTACGGGAGATTTCTACGAGCAGTACTTC. It yields the protein CRATGDFYEQYF. The chain couples TRBV20-1 to TRBJ2-7; D might be TRBD2 (6 bases). The length of the CDR3 is 12 residues. Germline V gives CDR1 DFQATT, CDR2 SNEGSKA (reference sequence).

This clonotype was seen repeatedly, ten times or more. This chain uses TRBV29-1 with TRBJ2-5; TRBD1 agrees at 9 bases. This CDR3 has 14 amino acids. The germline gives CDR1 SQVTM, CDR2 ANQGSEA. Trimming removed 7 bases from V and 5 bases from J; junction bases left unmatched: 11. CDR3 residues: CSAFTGGITETQYF. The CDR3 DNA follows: TGCAGCGCGTTCACAGGGGGCATCACGGAGACCCAGTACTTC.

The CDR3 DNA reads TGTGCCAGCGGCGACAGGGCTTACGAGCAGTTCTTC. Encoded protein: CASGDRAYEQFF. This chain joins TRBV27 and TRBJ2-1; the match to TRBD1 covers 7 bases. Losses at the gene ends were 8 bases for V and 10 bases for J; bases not matched to a gene: 8. The CDR3 covers 12 residues. Germline values: CDR1 MNHEY, CDR2 SMNVEV (reference sequence).

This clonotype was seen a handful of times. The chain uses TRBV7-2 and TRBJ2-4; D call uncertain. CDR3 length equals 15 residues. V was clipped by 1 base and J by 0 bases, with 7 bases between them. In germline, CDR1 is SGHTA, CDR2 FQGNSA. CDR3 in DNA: TGTGCCAGCAGCTTAGGGGTCAGAGCCAAAAACATTCAGTACTTC. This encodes CASSLGVRAKNIQYF. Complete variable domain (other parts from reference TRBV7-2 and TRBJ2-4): GAGVSQSPSNKVTEKGKDVELRCDPISGHTALYWYRQSLGQGLEFLIYFQGNSAPDKSGLPSDRFSAERTGGSVSTLTIQRTQQEDSAVYLCASSLGVRAKNIQYFGAGTRLSVL.

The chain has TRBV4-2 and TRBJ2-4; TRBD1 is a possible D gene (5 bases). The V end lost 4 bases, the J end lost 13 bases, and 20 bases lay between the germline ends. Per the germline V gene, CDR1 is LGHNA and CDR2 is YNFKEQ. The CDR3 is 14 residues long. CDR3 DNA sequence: TGTGCCAGCAGCCGTAGACAGAATTCCTACGAACAGTACTTC. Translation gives CASSRRQNSYEQYF.

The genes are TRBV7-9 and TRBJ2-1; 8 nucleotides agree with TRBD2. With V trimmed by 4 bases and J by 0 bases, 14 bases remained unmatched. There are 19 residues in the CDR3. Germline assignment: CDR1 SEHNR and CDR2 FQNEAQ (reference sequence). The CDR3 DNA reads TGTGCCAGCAGCTCAGTAGGGCTAGCGGGTGCGAGCTCCTACAATGAGCAGTTCTTC. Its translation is CASSSVGLAGASSYNEQFF.

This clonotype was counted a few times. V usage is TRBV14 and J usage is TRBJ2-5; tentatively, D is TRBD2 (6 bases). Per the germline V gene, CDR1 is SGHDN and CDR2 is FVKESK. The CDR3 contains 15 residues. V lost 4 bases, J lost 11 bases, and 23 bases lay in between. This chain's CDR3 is CASSPPRSGVGEQYF. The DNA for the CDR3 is TGTGCCAGCAGCCCCCCTAGATCGGGGGTCGGTGAGCAGTACTTC.

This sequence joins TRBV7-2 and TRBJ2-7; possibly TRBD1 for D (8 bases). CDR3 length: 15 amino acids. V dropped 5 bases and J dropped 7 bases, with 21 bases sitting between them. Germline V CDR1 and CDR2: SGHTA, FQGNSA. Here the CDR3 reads CASSLDRGGYNEQYF. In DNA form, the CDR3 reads TGTGCCAGCAGCCTCGACAGGGGAGGGTACAATGAGCAGTACTTC.

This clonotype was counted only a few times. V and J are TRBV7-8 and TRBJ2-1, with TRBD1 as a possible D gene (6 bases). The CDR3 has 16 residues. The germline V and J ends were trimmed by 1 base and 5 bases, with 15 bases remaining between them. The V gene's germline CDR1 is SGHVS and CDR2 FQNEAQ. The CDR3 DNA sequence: TGTGCCAGCAGCTTAGTCGCTGGGGACAAACACAATGAGCAGTTCTTC. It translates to CASSLVAGDKHNEQFF. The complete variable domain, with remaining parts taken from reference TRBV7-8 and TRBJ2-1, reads GAGVSQSPRYKVAKRGQDVALRCDPISGHVSLFWYQQALGQGPEFLTYFQNEAQLDKSGLPSDRFFAERPEGSVSTLKIQRTQQEDSAVYLCASSLVAGDKHNEQFFGPGTRLTVL.

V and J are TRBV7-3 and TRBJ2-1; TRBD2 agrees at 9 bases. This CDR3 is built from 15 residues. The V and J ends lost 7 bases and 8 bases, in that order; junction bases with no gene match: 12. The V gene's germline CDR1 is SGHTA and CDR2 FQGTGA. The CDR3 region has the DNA TGTGCCAGCACCTCATACGGGACTAGCTCCCATGAGCAGTTCTTC. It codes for CASTSYGTSSHEQFF.

This CDR3 reads CSAKVTGAQETQYF. The CDR3 DNA reads as TGCAGTGCTAAGGTGACAGGGGCGCAAGAGACCCAGTACTTC. The chain couples TRBV20-1 to TRBJ2-5; TRBD1 agrees at 8 bases. CDR1 is DFQATT, CDR2 SNEGSKA, per germline (reference sequence). V trimming: 4 bases; J trimming: 2 bases; junction bases outside the gene matches: 6. The CDR3 covers 14 residues.

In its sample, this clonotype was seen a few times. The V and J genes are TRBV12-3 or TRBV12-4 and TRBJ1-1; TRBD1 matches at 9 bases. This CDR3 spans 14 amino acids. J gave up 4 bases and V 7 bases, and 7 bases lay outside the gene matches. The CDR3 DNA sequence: TGTGCCAGCATCAGACAGGGGGTTTTCACTGAAGCTTTCTTT. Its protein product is CASIRQGVFTEAFF.

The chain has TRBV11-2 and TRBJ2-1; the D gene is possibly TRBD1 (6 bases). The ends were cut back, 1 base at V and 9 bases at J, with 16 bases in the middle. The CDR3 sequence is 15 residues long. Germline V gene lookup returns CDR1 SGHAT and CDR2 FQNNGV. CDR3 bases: TGTGCCAGCAGCTTAGCGGCCCCAAGAGGGGGTGAGCAGTTCTTC. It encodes CASSLAAPRGGEQFF.

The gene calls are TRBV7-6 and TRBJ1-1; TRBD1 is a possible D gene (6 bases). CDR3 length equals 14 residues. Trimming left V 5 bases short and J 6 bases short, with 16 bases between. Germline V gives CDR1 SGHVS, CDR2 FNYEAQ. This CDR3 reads CASSGRGGLPEAFF. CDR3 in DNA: TGTGCCAGCAGCGGAAGGGGGGGCCTCCCTGAAGCTTTCTTT.

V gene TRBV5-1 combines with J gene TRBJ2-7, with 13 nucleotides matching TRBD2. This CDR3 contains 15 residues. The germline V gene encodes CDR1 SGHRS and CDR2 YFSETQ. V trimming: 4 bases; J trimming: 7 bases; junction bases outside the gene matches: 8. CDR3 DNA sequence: TGCGCCAGCAGCCAACTAGCGGGAGGGAAGAATGAGCAGTACTTC. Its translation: CASSQLAGGKNEQYF.